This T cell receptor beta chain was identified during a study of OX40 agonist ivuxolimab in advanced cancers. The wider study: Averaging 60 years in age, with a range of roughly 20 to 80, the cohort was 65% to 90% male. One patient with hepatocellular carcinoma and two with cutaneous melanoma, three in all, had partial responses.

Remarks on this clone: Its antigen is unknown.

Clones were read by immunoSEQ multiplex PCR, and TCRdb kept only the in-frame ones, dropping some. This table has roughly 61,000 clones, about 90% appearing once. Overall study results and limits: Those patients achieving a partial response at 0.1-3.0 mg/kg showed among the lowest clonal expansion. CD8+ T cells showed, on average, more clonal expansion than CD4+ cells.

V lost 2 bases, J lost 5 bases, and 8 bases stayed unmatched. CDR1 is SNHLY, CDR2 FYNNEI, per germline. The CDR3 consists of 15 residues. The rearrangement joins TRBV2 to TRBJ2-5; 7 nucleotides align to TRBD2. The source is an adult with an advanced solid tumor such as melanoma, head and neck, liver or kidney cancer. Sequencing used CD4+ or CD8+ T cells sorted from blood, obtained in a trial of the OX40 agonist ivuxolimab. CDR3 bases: TGTGCCAGCAGTGAACCGGGTCTGCGGGGGGAGACCCAGTACTTC. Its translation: CASSEPGLRGETQYF.